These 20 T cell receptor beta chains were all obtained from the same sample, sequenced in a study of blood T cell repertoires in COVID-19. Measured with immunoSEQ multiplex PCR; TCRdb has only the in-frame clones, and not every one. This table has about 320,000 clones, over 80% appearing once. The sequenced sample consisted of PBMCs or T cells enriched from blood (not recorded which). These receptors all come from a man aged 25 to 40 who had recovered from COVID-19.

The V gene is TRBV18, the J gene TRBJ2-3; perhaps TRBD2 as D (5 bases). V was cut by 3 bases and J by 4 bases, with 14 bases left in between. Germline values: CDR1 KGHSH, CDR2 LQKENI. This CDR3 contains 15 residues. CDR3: CASSPRVGFADTQYF. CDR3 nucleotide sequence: TGTGCCAGCTCACCGAGGGTAGGGTTCGCAGATACGCAGTATTTT.

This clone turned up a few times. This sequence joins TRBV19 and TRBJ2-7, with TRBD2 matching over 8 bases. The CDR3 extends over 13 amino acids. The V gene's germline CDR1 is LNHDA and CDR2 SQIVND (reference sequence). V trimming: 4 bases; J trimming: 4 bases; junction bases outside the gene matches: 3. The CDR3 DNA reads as TGTGCCAGTAGTACCATAGCGGGGTACGAGCAGTACTTC. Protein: CASSTIAGYEQYF.

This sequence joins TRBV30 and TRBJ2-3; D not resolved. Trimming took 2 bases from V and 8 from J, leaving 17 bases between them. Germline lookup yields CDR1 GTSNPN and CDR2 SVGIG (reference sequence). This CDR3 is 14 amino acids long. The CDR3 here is CAWSPRIRHGTQYF. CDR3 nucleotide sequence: TGTGCCTGGAGTCCCAGGATACGACACGGTACGCAGTATTTT.

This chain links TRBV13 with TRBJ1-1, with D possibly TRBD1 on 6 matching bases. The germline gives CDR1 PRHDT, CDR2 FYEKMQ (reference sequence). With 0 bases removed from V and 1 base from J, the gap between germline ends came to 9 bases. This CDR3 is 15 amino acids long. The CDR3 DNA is TGTGCCAGCAGCTTAGGCGCGGGGGCGAACACTGAAGCTTTCTTT. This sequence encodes CASSLGAGANTEAFF.

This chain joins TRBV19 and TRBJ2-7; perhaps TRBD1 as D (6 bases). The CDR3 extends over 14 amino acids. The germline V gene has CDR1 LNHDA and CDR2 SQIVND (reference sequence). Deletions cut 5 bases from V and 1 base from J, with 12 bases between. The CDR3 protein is CASSFTGQSYEQYF. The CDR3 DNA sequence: TGTGCCAGTAGTTTTACAGGGCAATCCTACGAGCAGTACTTC.

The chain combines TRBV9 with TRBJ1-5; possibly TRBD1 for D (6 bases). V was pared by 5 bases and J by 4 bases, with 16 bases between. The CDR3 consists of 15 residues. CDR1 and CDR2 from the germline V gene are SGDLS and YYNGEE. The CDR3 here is CASSISGTPNQPQHF. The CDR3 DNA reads TGTGCCAGCAGTATATCCGGGACACCAAATCAGCCCCAGCATTTT. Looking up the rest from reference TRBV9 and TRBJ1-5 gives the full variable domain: DSGVTQTPKHLITATGQRVTLRCSPRSGDLSVYWYQQSLDQGLQFLIQYYNGEERAKGNILERFSAQQFPDLHSELNLSSLELGDSALYFCASSISGTPNQPQHFGDGTRLSIL.

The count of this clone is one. The CDR3 here is CASSPRNRRTYEQYF. The CDR3 coding sequence is TGTGCCAGCAGCCCCCGGAACAGGCGAACCTACGAGCAGTACTTC. The rearrangement links TRBV13 to TRBJ2-7, with a weak D call TRBD1 (5 bases). V was clipped by 5 bases and J by 2 bases, with 16 bases between them. CDR1 PRHDT and CDR2 FYEKMQ come from the germline V gene (reference sequence). The CDR3 spans 15 residues.

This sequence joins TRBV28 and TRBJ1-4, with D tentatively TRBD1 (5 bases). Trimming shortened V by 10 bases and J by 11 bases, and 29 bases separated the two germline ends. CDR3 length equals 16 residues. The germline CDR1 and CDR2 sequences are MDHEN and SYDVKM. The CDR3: CATASARALTPKKLFF. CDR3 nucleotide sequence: TGTGCCACCGCCTCCGCCAGGGCATTGACCCCGAAGAAACTGTTTTTT.

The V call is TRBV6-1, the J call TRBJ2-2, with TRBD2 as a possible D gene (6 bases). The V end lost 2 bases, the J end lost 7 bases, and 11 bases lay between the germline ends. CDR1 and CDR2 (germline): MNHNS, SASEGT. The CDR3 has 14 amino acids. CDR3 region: CASSEYGEVGELFF. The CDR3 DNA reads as TGTGCCAGCAGTGAATATGGGGAGGTCGGGGAGCTGTTTTTT.

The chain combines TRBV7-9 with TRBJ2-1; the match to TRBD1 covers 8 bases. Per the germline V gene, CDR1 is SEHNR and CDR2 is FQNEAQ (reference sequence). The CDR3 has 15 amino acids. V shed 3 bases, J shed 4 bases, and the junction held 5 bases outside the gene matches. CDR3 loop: CASSLRQGAYNEQFF. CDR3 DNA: TGTGCCAGCAGCTTGCGGCAGGGGGCATACAATGAGCAGTTCTTC.

The DNA of the CDR3 is TGCGCCAGCAGCTTGGAGGCAGCGCCGGCAGATACGCAGTATTTT. The encoded protein is CASSLEAAPADTQYF. The chain carries TRBV5-1 and TRBJ2-3; no reliable D call. Germline V gives CDR1 SGHRS, CDR2 YFSETQ. The CDR3 is 15 residues long. The V gene lost 0 bases and the J gene lost 4 bases, with 12 bases spanning the gap.

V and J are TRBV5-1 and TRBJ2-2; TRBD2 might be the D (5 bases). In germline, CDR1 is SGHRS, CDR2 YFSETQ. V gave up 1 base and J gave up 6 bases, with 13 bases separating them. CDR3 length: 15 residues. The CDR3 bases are TGCGCCAGCAGCTTGCAGGAGTTGCGGGCCGGGGAGCTGTTTTTT. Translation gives CASSLQELRAGELFF.

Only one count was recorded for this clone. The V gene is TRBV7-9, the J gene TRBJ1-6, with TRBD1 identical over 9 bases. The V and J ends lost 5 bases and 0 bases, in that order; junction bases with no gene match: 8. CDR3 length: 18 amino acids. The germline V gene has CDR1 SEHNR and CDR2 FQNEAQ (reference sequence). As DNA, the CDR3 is TGTGCCAGCAGCCCCCCCCGACAGGGGGACTCCTATAATTCACCCCTCCACTTT. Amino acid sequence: CASSPPRQGDSYNSPLHF.

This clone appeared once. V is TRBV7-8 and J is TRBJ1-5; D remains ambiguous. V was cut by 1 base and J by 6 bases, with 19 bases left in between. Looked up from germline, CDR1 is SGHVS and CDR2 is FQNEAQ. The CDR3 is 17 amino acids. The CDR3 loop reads CASSLVPLGPGSQPQHF. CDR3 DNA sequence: TGTGCCAGCAGCTTAGTTCCCCTCGGACCGGGGAGTCAGCCCCAGCATTTT.

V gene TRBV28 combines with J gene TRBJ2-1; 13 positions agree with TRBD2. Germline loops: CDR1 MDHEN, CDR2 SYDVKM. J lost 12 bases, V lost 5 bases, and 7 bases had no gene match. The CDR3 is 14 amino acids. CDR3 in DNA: TGTGCCAGCAGTCCCCCGGGACTAGCGGGGTTGCAGTTCTTC. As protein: CASSPPGLAGLQFF.

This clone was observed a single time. CDR3: CATMGRRTDTQYF. Written as DNA, the CDR3 is TGTGCCACCATGGGCAGGCGCACAGATACGCAGTATTTT. The rearrangement joins TRBV24-1 to TRBJ2-3; D gene uncertain. V lost 8 bases, J lost 1 base, and 9 bases lay in between. The germline gives CDR1 KGHDR, CDR2 SFDVKD. The CDR3 is 13 amino acids.

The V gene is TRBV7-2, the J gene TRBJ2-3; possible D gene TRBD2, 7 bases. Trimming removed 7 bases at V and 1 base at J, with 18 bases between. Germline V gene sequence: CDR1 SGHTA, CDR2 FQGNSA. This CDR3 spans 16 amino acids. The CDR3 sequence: CASIPWEGGRTDTQYF. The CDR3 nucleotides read TGTGCCAGCATCCCCTGGGAGGGGGGGCGCACAGATACGCAGTATTTT.

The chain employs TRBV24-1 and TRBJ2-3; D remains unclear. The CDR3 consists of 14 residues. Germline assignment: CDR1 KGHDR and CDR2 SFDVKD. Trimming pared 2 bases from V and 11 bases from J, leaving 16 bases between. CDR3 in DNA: TGTGCCACCAGTGATTCGAGTGGTATGATGTTGCAGTATTTT. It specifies CATSDSSGMMLQYF.

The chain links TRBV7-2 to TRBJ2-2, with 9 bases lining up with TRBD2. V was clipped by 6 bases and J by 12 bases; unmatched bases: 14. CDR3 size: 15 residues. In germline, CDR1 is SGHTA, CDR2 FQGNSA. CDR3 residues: CASRHSGGSPIQLFF. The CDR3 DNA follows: TGTGCCAGCAGACATAGCGGGGGCTCCCCGATTCAGCTGTTTTTT. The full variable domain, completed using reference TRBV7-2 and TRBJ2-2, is GAGVSQSPSNKVTEKGKDVELRCDPISGHTALYWYRQSLGQGLEFLIYFQGNSAPDKSGLPSDRFSAERTGGSVSTLTIQRTQQEDSAVYLCASRHSGGSPIQLFFGEGSRLTVL.

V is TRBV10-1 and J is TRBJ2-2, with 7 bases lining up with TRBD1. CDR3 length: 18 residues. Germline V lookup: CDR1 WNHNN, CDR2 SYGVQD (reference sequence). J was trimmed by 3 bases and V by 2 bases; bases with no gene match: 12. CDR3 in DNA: TGCGCCAGCAGTGAGCCACTTTCCGGGACAGACGACACCGGGGAGCTGTTTTTT. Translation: CASSEPLSGTDDTGELFF.